These 19 T cell receptor beta chains share one sample of origin, sequenced in a study of cytomegalovirus exposure and HLA in healthy donors. Profiled with immunoSEQ multiplex PCR; TCRdb holds only in-frame clones, not every one. The table lists 250,000 to 300,000 clones, about 90% of them singletons. Material for sequencing was PBMCs. These receptor sequences come from a woman between 18 and 29 years old in good health and CMV-seronegative.

The chain couples TRBV30 to TRBJ1-5; D is perhaps TRBD1 (5 bases). Between the trimmed V and J ends, which lost 2 bases and 0 bases, there was a span of 14 bases. CDR3 length: 16 amino acids. Germline V gene data show CDR1 as GTSNPN and CDR2 as SVGIG (reference sequence). Here the CDR3 reads CAWSRKGGDSNQPQHF. As DNA, the CDR3 is TGTGCCTGGAGTCGTAAGGGAGGGGATAGCAATCAGCCCCAGCATTTT.

V gene TRBV28 combines with J gene TRBJ1-5; 11 nucleotides match TRBD1. V lost 2 bases, J lost 7 bases, and 13 bases stayed unmatched. This CDR3 has 18 amino acids. Germline V gene data show CDR1 as MDHEN and CDR2 as SYDVKM. CDR3 nucleotides: TGTGCCAGCAGTTTACCCGGGACAGGGGGAAGGGTGATCCAGCCCCAGCATTTT. Translating gives CASSLPGTGGRVIQPQHF.

This chain connects TRBV7-8 to TRBJ1-3; D not resolved. Germline V gene sequence: CDR1 SGHVS, CDR2 FQNEAQ. This CDR3 spans 15 amino acids. The V and J ends lost 1 base and 4 bases respectively, with 11 bases between them. This CDR3 is CASSLGRERGNTIYF. Written as DNA, the CDR3 is TGTGCCAGCAGCTTAGGTAGAGAGCGGGGAAACACCATATATTTT.

The J gene is TRBJ2-7, the V gene TRBV10-2; 10 nucleotides match TRBD1. The CDR3 runs to 14 residues. Per germline, CDR1 WSHSY and CDR2 SAAADI. J gave up 6 bases and V 7 bases, and 9 bases lay outside the gene matches. This chain's CDR3 is CASKAGTGAREQYF. The DNA for the CDR3 is TGCGCCAGCAAAGCCGGGACAGGGGCGCGCGAGCAGTACTTC.

The rearrangement links TRBV7-8 to TRBJ2-7; D remains unclear. The CDR3 sequence is 16 residues long. Trimming pared 2 bases from V and 0 bases from J, leaving 14 bases between. The germline CDR1 and CDR2 sequences are SGHVS and FQNEAQ. DNA for the CDR3: TGTGCCAGCAGCTTAAGAGACTCGCGAACCTCCTACGAGCAGTACGTC. It codes for CASSLRDSRTSYEQYV.

The chain joins TRBV27 to TRBJ2-1; 9 bases line up with TRBD2. This CDR3 contains 15 residues. Per germline, CDR1 MNHEY and CDR2 SMNVEV (reference sequence). J gave up 7 bases and V 2 bases, and 6 bases lay outside the gene matches. CDR3 protein: CASSLGAGGLNEQFF. In nucleotides, the CDR3 is TGTGCCAGCAGTTTAGGAGCGGGGGGTCTAAATGAGCAGTTCTTC.

The J gene is TRBJ1-5, the V gene TRBV19; D not certain. CDR1 and CDR2 from the germline V gene are LNHDA and SQIVND (reference sequence). V was clipped by 7 bases and J by 5 bases, with 18 bases between them. This CDR3 has 15 amino acids. CDR3 DNA: TGTGCCAGTACTAAAAATGGCGGTTCCTATCAGCCCCAGCATTTT. Protein: CASTKNGGSYQPQHF.

The J gene is TRBJ1-2, the V gene TRBV28; no definite D call. CDR1 and CDR2 from the germline V gene are MDHEN and SYDVKM. The CDR3 loop spans 16 amino acids. Deletions cut 3 bases from V and 0 bases from J, with 14 bases between. CDR3 nucleotides: TGTGCCAGCAGTTTCACCTTCGCCGGTGCTAACTATGGCTACACCTTC. Translating it yields CASSFTFAGANYGYTF.

The chain uses TRBV7-2 and TRBJ1-1; D gene ambiguous. CDR1 and CDR2 (germline): SGHTA, FQGNSA. CDR3 length: 15 amino acids. Trimming removed 1 base at V and 0 bases at J, with 9 bases between. This chain's CDR3 is CASSLVLQMNTEAFF. The CDR3 DNA follows: TGTGCCAGCAGCTTAGTTCTCCAGATGAACACTGAAGCTTTCTTT.

The V and J genes are TRBV5-1 and TRBJ2-6; D not resolved. Deletions cut 5 bases from V and 0 bases from J, with 18 bases between. Germline CDR1 and CDR2: SGHRS and YFSETQ. The CDR3 has 18 amino acids. CDR3 bases: TGCGCCAGCAGTATCTACGTCACGAGAAGCTCTGGGGCCAACGTCCTGACTTTC. Amino acid sequence: CASSIYVTRSSGANVLTF.

The chain carries TRBV7-2 and TRBJ1-6; D is ambiguous. V dropped 4 bases and J dropped 1 base, with 5 bases sitting between them. Per germline, CDR1 SGHTA and CDR2 FQGNSA. The CDR3 is 14 residues long. The CDR3 loop is CASSSVSYNSPLHF. CDR3 in DNA: TGTGCCAGCAGCTCGGTATCCTATAATTCACCCCTCCACTTT.

The chain combines TRBV2 with TRBJ2-5, with 11 bases identical to TRBD1. Germline assignment: CDR1 SNHLY and CDR2 FYNNEI. This CDR3 region has 15 residues. Trimming at V came to 7 bases and at J to 10 bases, leaving 14 bases not matched to a gene. The CDR3 loop is CASTLRTGGPGDQYF. DNA of the CDR3: TGTGCCAGCACTTTGAGGACAGGGGGCCCTGGGGACCAGTACTTC.

V is TRBV6-5 and J is TRBJ1-3; 9 bases line up with TRBD1. Germline assignment: CDR1 MNHEY and CDR2 SVGAGI. V was clipped by 10 bases and J by 2 bases; unmatched bases: 9. The CDR3 consists of 15 residues. The CDR3 sequence is CATHRGLKTGNTIYF. In nucleotides, the CDR3 is TGTGCCACACACAGGGGGCTTAAGACTGGAAACACCATATATTTT.

V gene TRBV7-9 combines with J gene TRBJ2-1; D call uncertain. The CDR3 runs to 12 residues. Germline V gene data show CDR1 as SEHNR and CDR2 as FQNEAQ (reference sequence). With 1 base removed from V and 7 bases from J, the gap between germline ends came to 5 bases. The CDR3 nucleotides read TGTGCCAGCAGCTTAGTCTTGAATGAGCAGTTCTTC. Its protein is CASSLVLNEQFF.

This chain uses TRBV6-5 with TRBJ2-7; TRBD1 aligns across 7 bases. Germline CDR1 and CDR2: MNHEY and SVGAGI. The V gene end was trimmed by 8 bases and the J gene end by 0 bases; junction bases not matched to a gene: 7. CDR3 size: 14 residues. The CDR3 DNA follows: TGTGCCAGCCGGAGAGGGACAGACTCCTACGAGCAGTACTTC. Translation: CASRRGTDSYEQYF.

The J gene is TRBJ2-3, the V gene TRBV4-3, with 8 positions matching TRBD2. V gave up 1 base and J gave up 6 bases; unmatched junction bases: 6. This CDR3 spans 15 amino acids. Germline V lookup: CDR1 LGHNA, CDR2 YSLEER. The CDR3 region is CASSQGLARGDTQYF. Here the CDR3 DNA reads TGCGCCAGCAGCCAAGGACTAGCGAGGGGGGATACGCAGTATTTT.

The chain employs TRBV6-5 and TRBJ2-7; TRBD1 matches 11 bases. Germline-derived CDR1 and CDR2 are MNHEY and SVGAGI. CDR3 length equals 14 residues. V lost 5 bases, J lost 4 bases, and 4 bases stayed unmatched. Here the CDR3 DNA reads TGTGCCAGCAGTCCGGACAGGGGGCGTTACGAGCAGTACGTC. Its protein product is CASSPDRGRYEQYV.

V gene TRBV10-3 combines with J gene TRBJ2-7; D possibly corresponds to TRBD1 (6 bases). Trimming left V 7 bases short and J 5 bases short, with 15 bases between. This CDR3 has 13 residues. Germline CDR1 reads ENHRY; CDR2 reads SYGVKD. CDR3 loop: CAINITGSHEQYV. The CDR3 DNA is TGTGCCATCAATATTACAGGGTCCCACGAGCAGTACGTC.

With respect to this clone: Its ends do not fully match the called genes, so a read error is possible. In nucleotides, the CDR3 is TGTGCTAGCAGGCCTAGCGGGGGGTATGCCGGGGAGCTGTTTTTT. This sequence encodes CASRPSGGYAGELFF. V is TRBV7-7 and J is TRBJ2-2; TRBD2 aligns across 11 bases. The CDR3 runs to 15 residues. Germline CDR1 reads SSHAT; CDR2 reads FNYEAQ (reference sequence). Filled out from reference TRBV7-7 and TRBJ2-2, the complete variable domain reads GAGVSQSPRYKVTKRGQDVTLRCDPISSHATLYWYQQALGQGPEFLTYFNYEAQPDKSGLPSDRFSAERPEGSISTLTIQRTEQRDSAMYRCASRPSGGYAGELFFGEGSRLTVL.